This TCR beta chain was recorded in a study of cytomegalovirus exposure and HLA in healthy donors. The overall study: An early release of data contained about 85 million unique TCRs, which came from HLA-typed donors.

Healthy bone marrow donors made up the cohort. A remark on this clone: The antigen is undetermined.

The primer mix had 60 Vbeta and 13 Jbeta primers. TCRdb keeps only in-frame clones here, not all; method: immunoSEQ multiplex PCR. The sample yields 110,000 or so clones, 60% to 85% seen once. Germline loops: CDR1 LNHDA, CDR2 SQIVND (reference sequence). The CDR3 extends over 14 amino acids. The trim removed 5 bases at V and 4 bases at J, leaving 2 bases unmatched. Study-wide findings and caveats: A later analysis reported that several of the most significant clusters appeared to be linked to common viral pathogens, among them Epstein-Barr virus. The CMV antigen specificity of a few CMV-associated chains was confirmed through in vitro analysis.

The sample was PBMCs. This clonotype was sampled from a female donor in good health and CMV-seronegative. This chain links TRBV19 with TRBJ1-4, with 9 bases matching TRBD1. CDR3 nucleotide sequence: TGTGCCAGTAGTCCGGGACAGGGTAATGAAAAACTGTTTTTT. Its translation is CASSPGQGNEKLFF. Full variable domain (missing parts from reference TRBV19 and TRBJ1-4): DGGITQSPKYLFRKEGQNVTLSCEQNLNHDAMYWYRQDPGQGLRLIYYSQIVNDFQKGDIAEGYSVSREKKESFPLTVTSAQKNPTAFYLCASSPGQGNEKLFFGSGTQLSVL.